The 21 T cell receptor beta chains reported below all come from one sample, sequenced in a study of blood T cell repertoires in COVID-19. Sequencing was performed with immunoSEQ multiplex PCR; in TCRdb, only in-frame clones are kept and a portion is missing. The table records roughly 320,000 clones, 85% to 90% of them present only once. Sequencing used peripheral blood. These receptors were obtained from a man between 65 and 80 years old with acute or convalescent COVID-19.

The chain carries TRBV25-1 and TRBJ1-1; no definite D call. The CDR3 consists of 11 residues. Germline CDR1 is MGHDK and CDR2 is SYGVNS. Trimming left V 0 bases short and J 8 bases short, with 4 bases between. The CDR3 DNA reads TGTGCCAGCAGTGAATACGGGGAAGCTTTCTTT. Encoded protein: CASSEYGEAFF. The full variable domain, rest sourced from reference TRBV25-1 and TRBJ1-1, is EADIYQTPRYLVIGTGKKITLECSQTMGHDKMYWYQQDPGMELHLIHYSYGVNSTEKGDLSSESTVSRIRTEHFPLTLESARPSHTSQYLCASSEYGEAFFGQGTRLTVV.

The chain is built from TRBV7-6 and TRBJ2-2, with TRBD2 identical over 10 bases. This CDR3 is 19 amino acids long. Trimming cost V 1 base and J 6 bases; bases outside gene matches: 14. Germline lookup yields CDR1 SGHVS and CDR2 FNYEAQ. The CDR3 DNA sequence: TGTGCCAGCAGCTTAGAACTAGCGGGGACCTCCCCCCTAGCCGGGGAGCTGTTTTTT. Protein product: CASSLELAGTSPLAGELFF.

This chain uses TRBV27 with TRBJ2-2; D not resolved. The germline gives CDR1 MNHEY, CDR2 SMNVEV (reference sequence). Trimming removed 4 bases at V and 4 bases at J, with 13 bases between. The CDR3 is 15 residues long. The CDR3 coding sequence is TGTGCCAGCAGTTCATCACTGGGCCCCACCGGGGAGCTGTTTTTT. Protein product: CASSSSLGPTGELFF.

V gene TRBV7-9 combines with J gene TRBJ2-1; D may be TRBD2 (5 bases). Trimming took off 2 bases at V and 7 bases at J, with 6 bases between the two ends. Germline V lookup: CDR1 SEHNR, CDR2 FQNEAQ (reference sequence). The length of the CDR3 is 12 residues. The CDR3 loop is CASSLLANEQFF. The DNA of the CDR3 is TGTGCCAGCAGCTTATTAGCGAATGAGCAGTTCTTC.

The chain uses TRBV4-1 and TRBJ1-3, with D hard to call. The CDR3 runs to 15 residues. V lost 2 bases, J lost 0 bases, and 8 bases lay in between. Germline CDR1 MGHRA, CDR2 YSYEKL. In nucleotides, the CDR3 is TGCGCCAGCAGCCAAACTTCTAGCTCTGGAAACACCATATATTTT. This encodes CASSQTSSSGNTIYF.

The chain joins TRBV19 to TRBJ1-4; the D is unclear. Germline CDR1 LNHDA, CDR2 SQIVND (reference sequence). Trimming left V 9 bases short and J 0 bases short, with 14 bases between. The CDR3 is 15 residues long. For the CDR3, the DNA is TGTGCCAGCTATCCCGCGGCTGCAACTAATGAAAAACTGTTTTTT. It encodes CASYPAAATNEKLFF. The full variable domain, in which reference TRBV19 and TRBJ1-4 provide the parts outside the CDR3, is DGGITQSPKYLFRKEGQNVTLSCEQNLNHDAMYWYRQDPGQGLRLIYYSQIVNDFQKGDIAEGYSVSREKKESFPLTVTSAQKNPTAFYLCASYPAAATNEKLFFGSGTQLSVL.

The V and J genes are TRBV28 and TRBJ2-3; 9 positions match TRBD2. Germline-derived CDR1 and CDR2 are MDHEN and SYDVKM. The CDR3 has 16 residues. The trim removed 6 bases at V and 4 bases at J, leaving 11 bases unmatched. CDR3 sequence (DNA): TGTGCCAGCAGCCCACGAGCGGCGGGGGGGGCAGATACGCAGTATTTT. Its protein product is CASSPRAAGGADTQYF.

J is TRBJ1-2 and V is TRBV19; 8 nucleotides align to TRBD1. Unmatched junction bases numbered 4, after V lost 5 bases and J lost 2 bases. This CDR3 region has 14 residues. From germline, CDR1 is LNHDA and CDR2 SQIVND (reference sequence). CDR3 protein: CASSPDRGNYGYTF. CDR3 nucleotide sequence: TGTGCCAGTAGTCCCGACAGGGGAAACTATGGCTACACCTTC.

V gene TRBV30 combines with J gene TRBJ2-2, with D possibly matching TRBD2 (6 bases). Looked up from germline, CDR1 is GTSNPN and CDR2 is SVGIG (reference sequence). This CDR3 spans 14 amino acids. Trimming shortened V by 3 bases and J by 2 bases, and 10 bases separated the two germline ends. For the CDR3, the DNA is TGTGCCTGGAGAGGTAGCGGTAACACCGGGGAGCTGTTTTTT. Amino acids: CAWRGSGNTGELFF.

The V and J genes are TRBV6-5 and TRBJ2-4; D is possibly TRBD2 (5 bases). Germline lookup yields CDR1 MNHEY and CDR2 SVGAGI. The CDR3 extends over 15 amino acids. V lost 5 bases and J lost 0, with 11 bases in between. The CDR3 DNA follows: TGTGCCAGCAGTCTTATCGGGGTAGCCAAAAACATTCAGTACTTC. Translating gives CASSLIGVAKNIQYF.

The V gene is TRBV6-2 or TRBV6-3, the J gene TRBJ2-1, with 9 bases fitting TRBD2. Germline V gives CDR1 MNHEY, CDR2 SVGEGT. This CDR3 is built from 12 residues. V lost 5 bases, J lost 10 bases, and 3 bases stayed unmatched. CDR3 nucleotides: TGTGCCAGCAGTCCGAGCGGGAGGGAGCAGTTCTTC. As protein: CASSPSGREQFF.

The CDR3 sequence: CASSIPGTGVYF. DNA of the CDR3: TGTGCCAGTAGTATTCCCGGGACAGGGGTGTACTTC. The chain employs TRBV19 and TRBJ2-4; TRBD1 matches 10 bases. The CDR3 has 12 residues. The germline CDR1 and CDR2 sequences are LNHDA and SQIVND (reference sequence). The junction had 5 bases not matched to a gene; V was cut back by 3 bases and J by 15 bases. Full variable domain (outside the CDR3, taken from reference TRBV19 and TRBJ2-4): DGGITQSPKYLFRKEGQNVTLSCEQNLNHDAMYWYRQDPGQGLRLIYYSQIVNDFQKGDIAEGYSVSREKKESFPLTVTSAQKNPTAFYLCASSIPGTGVYFGAGTRLSVL.

The J gene is TRBJ2-4, the V gene TRBV7-2; D is ambiguous. The V end lost 1 base, the J end lost 0 bases, and 10 bases lay between the germline ends. Germline-derived CDR1 and CDR2 are SGHTA and FQGNSA. The CDR3 runs to 16 residues. The CDR3 DNA reads TGTGCCAGCAGCTTAGTCCGGGTATCAGCCAAAAACATTCAGTACTTC. This gives the protein CASSLVRVSAKNIQYF.

The chain employs TRBV6-6 and TRBJ1-1; 12 bases line up with TRBD1. The CDR3 is 16 residues long. The junction had 6 bases not matched to a gene; V was cut back by 2 bases and J by 5 bases. Germline V gene data show CDR1 as MNHNY and CDR2 as SVGAGI (reference sequence). Here the CDR3 reads CASSYRDRGRRTEAFF. DNA of the CDR3: TGTGCCAGCAGTTACCGGGACAGGGGGCGACGAACTGAAGCTTTCTTT.

This clone was seen more than once but under ten times. V is TRBV2 and J is TRBJ2-5; D might be TRBD1 (5 bases). The V gene lost 7 bases and the J gene lost 4 bases, with 13 bases spanning the gap. CDR3 size: 13 residues. Germline assignment: CDR1 SNHLY and CDR2 FYNNEI. The CDR3 is CASTNPQGETQYF. The CDR3 DNA reads as TGTGCCAGCACCAACCCGCAGGGAGAGACCCAGTACTTC.

The genes are TRBV4-1 and TRBJ1-5; 7 nucleotides match TRBD1. The trim removed 3 bases at V and 4 bases at J, leaving 6 bases unmatched. CDR3 length equals 15 residues. Germline assignment: CDR1 MGHRA and CDR2 YSYEKL. In DNA form, the CDR3 reads TGCGCCAGCAGCCAGGGGGGACAGCTAAATCAGCCCCAGCATTTT. Translating it yields CASSQGGQLNQPQHF.

The chain carries TRBV30 and TRBJ2-1; TRBD2 matches at 9 bases. Germline loops: CDR1 GTSNPN, CDR2 SVGIG (reference sequence). The CDR3 totals 16 residues. The J segment lost 0 bases and the V segment lost 2 bases, leaving 5 bases of the junction unmatched. CDR3 in amino acids: CAWSPLAGNSYNEQFF. As DNA, the CDR3 is TGTGCCTGGAGTCCTCTAGCGGGGAACTCCTACAATGAGCAGTTCTTC.

The chain combines TRBV7-3 with TRBJ2-1; 10 bases are a match to TRBD2. Germline values: CDR1 SGHTA, CDR2 FQGTGA. V was clipped by 9 bases and J by 2 bases; unmatched bases: 7. CDR3 length equals 15 residues. The DNA for the CDR3 is TGTGCCAGTGCAAGCGGGGGGGCCGCCTACAATGAGCAGTTCTTC. Encoded protein: CASASGGAAYNEQFF.

V usage is TRBV29-1 and J usage is TRBJ1-4; D unclear. The V end was cut by 3 bases, the J end by 0 bases, with 11 bases between. Germline CDR1 and CDR2: SQVTM and ANQGSEA. CDR3 length: 15 residues. The CDR3 spells CSVEGGSATNEKLFF. The CDR3 DNA follows: TGCAGCGTTGAGGGTGGGAGTGCAACTAATGAAAAACTGTTTTTT.

This clone was seen a few times. J is TRBJ1-6 and V is TRBV6-2 or TRBV6-3; the match to TRBD1 covers 9 bases. Germline V lookup: CDR1 MNHEY, CDR2 SVGEGT. Trimming at V came to 0 bases and at J to 9 bases, leaving 6 bases not matched to a gene. CDR3 length: 16 residues. For the CDR3, the DNA is TGTGCCAGCAGTTACTCGGGACAGGGTTACAGTTCACCCCTCCACTTT. Protein sequence: CASSYSGQGYSSPLHF.

The chain uses TRBV5-8 and TRBJ2-5; 7 bases are a match to TRBD2. Germline V gene lookup returns CDR1 SGHTS and CDR2 YDEGEE. The CDR3 extends over 16 amino acids. J lost 1 base, V lost 0 bases, and 6 bases had no gene match. CDR3 sequence reads: CASSLGGGGFQETQYF. Here the CDR3 DNA reads TGTGCCAGCAGCTTGGGAGGCGGGGGTTTCCAAGAGACCCAGTACTTC. Using reference TRBV5-8 and TRBJ2-5 for the parts outside the CDR3, the full variable domain is EAGVTQSPTHLIKTRGQQATLRCSPISGHTSVYWYQQALGLGLQFLLWYDEGEERNRGNFPPRFSGRQFPNYSSELNVNALELEDSALYLCASSLGGGGFQETQYFGPGTRLLVL.